Only one count was recorded for the clone carrying this T cell receptor beta chain. What it binds is unknown. The data belong to a study of regulatory T cells in long-lasting Graves disease. About the research overall: Graves' patients who were just diagnosed had used antithyroid drugs for under 3 months.

The TCR beta library used iRepertoire HTBI primers with Arm-PCR amplification of CDR3. TCRdb fed the multiplex PCR reads into MiXCR, producing one record per CDR3 protein. The sample carries around 480,000 distinct CDR3 sequences, 16% recorded once. V lost 3 bases and J 3 bases, leaving 5 bases between the germline ends. CDR3 length equals 12 residues. In germline, CDR1 is KGHSH, CDR2 LQKENI. The study, taken as a whole, reports: Persistent Graves' patients showed less TCR diversity than newly diagnosed patients showed.

Time point reported: newly diagnosed GD, antithyroid drugs for less than 3 months. PBMC RNA served as the TCR library source. Graves' disease diagnosis relied on American Thyroid Association guidelines. These data also formed part of another study, on T cells in Graves' hyperthyroidism and ophthalmopathy. This second report adds: RT-PCR in the first round (using the HTBI primer set) targeted the TCR CDR3.

This receptor was obtained from a man aged 35 to 55 with Graves disease. The chain is built from TRBV18 and TRBJ2-5; D not resolved. Sequencing was performed on peripheral blood mononuclear cells (PBMCs), taken at new diagnosis, from a patient treated with antithyroid drugs. CDR3 region: CASSPKEETQYF. The CDR3 bases are TGTGCCAGCTCACCCAAAGAAGAGACCCAGTACTTC.